This TCR beta chain was documented in a study of cytomegalovirus exposure and HLA in healthy donors. It was healthy bone marrow donors who served as donors. Overall study results and limits: The CMV antigen specificity of a few CMV-associated chains was confirmed through in vitro analysis. Reportedly, diagnosis of cytomegalovirus status by the classifier showed high specificity and sensitivity.

A word on this clone: Its cognate antigen is unknown.

The CDR3 runs to 13 residues. V was shortened by 8 bases and J by 6 bases, with 15 bases between the two germline ends. Germline CDR1 MNHEY, CDR2 SVGAGI. PCR amplification relied on 60 Vbeta primers (plus 13 Jbeta primers). Sequenced by immunoSEQ multiplex PCR; TCRdb stores in-frame clones only, minus some. Here the sample spans about 60,000 clones, approximately 76% being singletons. The receptor's source is a man in his fifties in good health and CMV-seronegative. The specimen was PBMCs. The chain recombines TRBV6-5 with TRBJ2-3, with TRBD2 as a possible D gene (5 bases). CDR3 nucleotides: TGTGCCAGCCTTCAGTTTAGAGGGGATACGCAGTATTTT. It specifies CASLQFRGDTQYF.